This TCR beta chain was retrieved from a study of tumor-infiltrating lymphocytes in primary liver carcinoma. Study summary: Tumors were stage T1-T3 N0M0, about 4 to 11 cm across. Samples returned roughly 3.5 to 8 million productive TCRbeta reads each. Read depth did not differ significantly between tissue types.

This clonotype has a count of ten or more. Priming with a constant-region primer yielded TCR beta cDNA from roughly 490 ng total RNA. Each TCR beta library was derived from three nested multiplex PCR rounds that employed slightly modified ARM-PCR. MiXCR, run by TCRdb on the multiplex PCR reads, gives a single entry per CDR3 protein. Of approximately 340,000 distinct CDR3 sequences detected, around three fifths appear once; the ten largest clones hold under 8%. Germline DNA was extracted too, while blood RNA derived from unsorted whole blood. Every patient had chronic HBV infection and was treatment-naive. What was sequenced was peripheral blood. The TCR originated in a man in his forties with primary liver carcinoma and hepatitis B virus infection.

The DNA for the CDR3 is TGTGCCAGCAGCTTGATAAGGGGGTCTGACCAAGAGACCCAGTACTTC. It is translated as CASSLIRGSDQETQYF. The chain combines TRBV5-4 with TRBJ2-5; TRBD1 might be the D (6 bases). The germline gives CDR1 SGHNT, CDR2 YYREEE (reference sequence). The V and J ends lost 1 base and 0 bases respectively, with 13 bases between them. The length of the CDR3 is 16 residues.